Included here is one T cell receptor (beta chain) sequence, with context. Its antigen is not known. CDR1 is SQVTM, CDR2 ANQGSEA, per germline. V lost 7 bases to trimming and J lost 3 bases, with 15 bases between them. This CDR3 comprises 13 residues. The sample comes from a study of CD8+ T cells in alopecia areata. Overall study findings and caveats: TCR sharing was clearer in mice than between patients, perhaps partly owing to patient HLA diversity. Affected scalp, especially in alopecia totalis/universalis, had a higher clonality than normal scalp did.

RNA extraction was followed by reverse transcription into cDNA, which acted as the sequencing template. Repertoires were generated with immunoSEQ multiplex PCR, while TCRdb's copy carries only in-frame clones and drops some. The profile shows approximately 150,000 clones, roughly 60% of them singletons. The sample comprised CD8+ T cells sorted from blood. The receptor's source is a human donor in good health. The rearrangement uses TRBV29-1 and TRBJ1-2; D unclear. The CDR3 DNA reads as TGCAGCGCGACCCTGGAGAAATACTATGGCTACACCTTC. This sequence encodes CSATLEKYYGYTF.